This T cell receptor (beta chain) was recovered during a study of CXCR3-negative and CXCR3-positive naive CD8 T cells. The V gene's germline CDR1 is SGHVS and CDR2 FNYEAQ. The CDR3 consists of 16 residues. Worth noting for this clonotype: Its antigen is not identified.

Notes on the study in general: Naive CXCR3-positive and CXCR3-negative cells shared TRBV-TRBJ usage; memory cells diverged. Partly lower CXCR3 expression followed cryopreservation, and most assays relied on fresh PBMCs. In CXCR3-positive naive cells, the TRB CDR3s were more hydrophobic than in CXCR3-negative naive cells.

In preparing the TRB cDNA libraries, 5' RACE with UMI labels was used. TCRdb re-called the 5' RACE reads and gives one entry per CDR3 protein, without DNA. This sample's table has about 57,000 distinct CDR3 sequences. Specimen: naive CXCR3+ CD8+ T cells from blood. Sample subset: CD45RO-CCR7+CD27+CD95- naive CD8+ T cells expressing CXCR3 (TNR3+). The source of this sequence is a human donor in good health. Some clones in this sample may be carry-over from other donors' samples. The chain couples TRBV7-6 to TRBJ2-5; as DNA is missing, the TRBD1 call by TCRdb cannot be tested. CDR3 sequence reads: CASSPWTGGTQETQYF.